This is a list of T cell receptor beta chains from one sample in a study of OX40 agonist ivuxolimab in advanced cancers. Repertoires were generated with immunoSEQ multiplex PCR, while TCRdb's copy carries only in-frame clones and drops some. The table has roughly 25,000 clones, roughly 85% seen once. Specimen: CD4+ or CD8+ T cells sorted from blood, collected in a trial of the OX40 agonist ivuxolimab. The origin of the receptors is an adult with an advanced solid tumor such as melanoma, head and neck, liver or kidney cancer. Both conserved end residues are part of each CDR3. D genes are given only for firm matches. Clone sizes are given selectively: once, few, many, or a class where the clone is expanded.

J: TRBJ2-7
D: .
size: .
V: TRBV5-1
CDR3: CASSLALGRRFDEQYF
DNA: TGCGCCAGCAGCTTGGCCCTAGGGCGGAGGTTCGACGAGCAGTACTTC

J: TRBJ2-7
D: .
size: .
V: TRBV4-1
CDR3: CASSQEGGLNYEQYF
DNA: TGCGCCAGCAGCCAAGAAGGAGGGTTAAACTACGAGCAGTACTTC

J: TRBJ2-7
D: .
size: .
V: TRBV2
CDR3: CASSEAGEAYEQYF
DNA: TGTGCCAGCAGTGAAGCGGGGGAGGCCTACGAGCAGTACTTC

J: TRBJ1-2
D: TRBD1
size: once
V: TRBV18
CDR3: CASSPDGTGGVYGYTF
DNA: TGTGCCAGCTCACCAGACGGGACAGGGGGGGTCTATGGCTACACCTTC

J: TRBJ2-7
D: .
size: .
V: TRBV7-2
CDR3: CASSPGLTVYEQYF
DNA: TGTGCCAGCAGCCCAGGGCTCACTGTCTACGAGCAGTACTTC

J: TRBJ2-1
D: .
size: medium-sized
V: TRBV6-6
CDR3: CASSYSRGEQFF
DNA: TGTGCCAGCAGTTACTCCCGGGGGGAGCAGTTCTTC

J: TRBJ1-1
D: TRBD1
size: .
V: TRBV7-9
CDR3: CASRTGDTEAFF
DNA: TGTGCCAGCAGAACAGGGGACACTGAAGCTTTCTTT

J: TRBJ1-2
D: .
size: .
V: TRBV7-2
CDR3: CASSLVYSPGTNYGYTF
DNA: TGTGCCAGCAGCTTAGTTTACTCGCCAGGGACGAACTATGGCTACACCTTC

J: TRBJ2-7
D: TRBD1
size: .
V: TRBV6-5
CDR3: CASSYSTGGSYEQYF
DNA: TGTGCCAGCAGTTACTCGACAGGGGGCTCCTACGAGCAGTACTTC

J: TRBJ2-1
D: .
size: .
V: TRBV20-1
CDR3: CSATYNEQFF
DNA: TGCAGTGCCACATACAATGAGCAGTTCTTC

J: TRBJ2-5
D: TRBD2
size: .
V: TRBV15
CDR3: CATSRGGLAGYQETQYF
DNA: TGTGCCACCAGCAGAGGAGGACTAGCGGGGTACCAAGAGACCCAGTACTTC

J: TRBJ1-3
D: .
size: .
V: TRBV14
CDR3: CASSQDATGSPLSGNTIYF
DNA: TGTGCCAGCAGCCAAGATGCGACAGGTTCTCCCCTTTCTGGAAACACCATATATTTT

J: TRBJ2-2
D: TRBD1
size: .
V: TRBV4-1
CDR3: CASSQGRGPAGELFF
DNA: TGCGCCAGCAGCCAAGGCAGGGGGCCGGCCGGGGAGCTGTTTTTT

J: TRBJ2-7
D: .
size: .
V: TRBV27
CDR3: CASSLGNEQYF
DNA: TGTGCCAGCAGTTTAGGGAACGAGCAGTACTTC

J: TRBJ2-7
D: .
size: .
V: TRBV5-4
CDR3: CASSASLTSYEQYF
DNA: TGTGCCAGCAGCGCCTCGCTGACCTCCTACGAGCAGTACTTC

J: TRBJ2-7
D: .
size: .
V: TRBV27
CDR3: CASSFKGWGYEQYF
DNA: TGTGCCAGCAGTTTTAAGGGGTGGGGTTACGAGCAGTACTTC

J: TRBJ1-4
D: TRBD1
size: .
V: TRBV5-6
CDR3: CASSSTGITNEKLFF
DNA: TGTGCCAGCAGCTCGACAGGGATTACTAATGAAAAACTGTTTTTT

J: TRBJ2-1
D: .
size: .
V: TRBV4-1
CDR3: CASSFDLGNEQFF
DNA: TGCGCCAGCAGCTTCGACCTGGGCAATGAGCAGTTCTTC

J: TRBJ2-5
D: TRBD2
size: .
V: TRBV7-2
CDR3: CASSHGTSGGKETQYF
DNA: TGTGCCAGCAGCCATGGGACTAGCGGGGGTAAAGAGACCCAGTACTTC

J: TRBJ2-1
D: .
size: .
V: TRBV4-3
CDR3: CASSQDRASSYNEQFF
DNA: TGCGCCAGCAGCCAAGATCGGGCTAGCTCCTACAATGAGCAGTTCTTC

J: TRBJ2-1
D: .
size: once
V: TRBV28
CDR3: CASTINGEQFF
DNA: TGTGCCAGCACCATTAACGGGGAGCAGTTCTTC

J: TRBJ2-3
D: TRBD2
size: .
V: TRBV15
CDR3: CATSRDRGLSYTDTQYF
DNA: TGTGCCACCAGCAGAGATCGGGGACTAAGTTATACAGATACGCAGTATTTT

J: TRBJ2-1
D: .
size: once
V: TRBV4-1
CDR3: CASGPWMNEQFF
DNA: TGCGCCAGCGGCCCCTGGATGAATGAGCAGTTCTTC